This is a list of T cell receptor beta chains from one sample in a study of T cell responses to AZD1222 COVID-19 vaccine. Sequencing used immunoSEQ multiplex PCR; TCRdb keeps in-frame clones, though not all of them. This table holds about 92,000 clones, approximately 91% found once. This specimen was peripheral blood, taken on day 0 of AZD1222 vaccination. All receptors come from an adult in good health. CDR3s include the opening cysteine and the closing phenylalanine or tryptophan. The order of the fields is D gene, J gene, V gene, clone size, CDR3 DNA, CDR3 protein. The D gene is left open where the match is weak. Clone size, where shown, is once, few, many, or a class for clones that have expanded.

D gene: TRBD1
J gene: TRBJ1-1
V gene: TRBV7-2
clone size: .
CDR3 DNA: TGTGCCAGCAGCTCCCGGGACAGGGGGTTGGCTTTCTTT
CDR3 protein: CASSSRDRGLAFF

D gene: .
J gene: TRBJ1-4
V gene: TRBV2
clone size: .
CDR3 DNA: TGTGCCAGCAGAGCAGCTTTTAATGAAAAACTGTTTTTT
CDR3 protein: CASRAAFNEKLFF

D gene: .
J gene: TRBJ2-7
V gene: TRBV5-6
clone size: .
CDR3 DNA: TGTGCCAGCAGCTTCGGTCAGGAAGAACGCGAGCAGTACTTC
CDR3 protein: CASSFGQEEREQYF

D gene: .
J gene: TRBJ2-7
V gene: TRBV7-2
clone size: .
CDR3 DNA: TGTGCCAGCAGCTTAGGGGAGGGGGCGCCGTACTTC
CDR3 protein: CASSLGEGAPYF

D gene: .
J gene: TRBJ1-1
V gene: TRBV12-3/TRBV12-4
clone size: .
CDR3 DNA: TGTGCCAGCATTGAGGGGGGTACTGAAGCTTTCTTT
CDR3 protein: CASIEGGTEAFF

D gene: .
J gene: TRBJ2-7
V gene: TRBV6-1
clone size: .
CDR3 DNA: TGTGCCAGCAGTGAAGTGGCGGGATCCTACGAGCAGTACTTC
CDR3 protein: CASSEVAGSYEQYF

D gene: .
J gene: TRBJ2-2
V gene: TRBV7-9
clone size: .
CDR3 DNA: TGTGCCAGCAGCCTCGAAGGGAACACCGGGGAGCTGTTTTTT
CDR3 protein: CASSLEGNTGELFF

D gene: .
J gene: TRBJ1-1
V gene: TRBV18
clone size: .
CDR3 DNA: TGTGCCAGCTCACTCCTAGCGGGGGTCAACACTGAAGCTTTCTTT
CDR3 protein: CASSLLAGVNTEAFF

D gene: .
J gene: TRBJ2-5
V gene: TRBV24-1
clone size: once
CDR3 DNA: TGTGCCACCAGTGATTTGCCTGCAGGGGAGGAGACCCAGTACTTC
CDR3 protein: CATSDLPAGEETQYF

D gene: .
J gene: TRBJ2-5
V gene: TRBV11-2
clone size: .
CDR3 DNA: TGTGCCAGCAGCTTCCAGGAGACCCAGTACTTC
CDR3 protein: CASSFQETQYF

D gene: .
J gene: TRBJ1-5
V gene: TRBV19
clone size: .
CDR3 DNA: TGTGCCGGCTCAAAGGGGTTCAATCAGCCCCAGCATTTT
CDR3 protein: CAGSKGFNQPQHF

D gene: .
J gene: TRBJ1-3
V gene: TRBV5-1
clone size: few
CDR3 DNA: TGCGCCAGCAGCTTGGCAGGGTACGGAAACACCATATATTTT
CDR3 protein: CASSLAGYGNTIYF

D gene: .
J gene: TRBJ2-3
V gene: TRBV18
clone size: .
CDR3 DNA: TGTGCCAGCTCACCAAGCACAGATACGCAGTATTTT
CDR3 protein: CASSPSTDTQYF

D gene: .
J gene: TRBJ1-5
V gene: TRBV6-1
clone size: .
CDR3 DNA: TGTGCCAGCAGTGGGGGGGAGGTGAGCAATCAGCCCCAGCATTTT
CDR3 protein: CASSGGEVSNQPQHF

D gene: .
J gene: TRBJ2-1
V gene: TRBV4-1
clone size: .
CDR3 DNA: TGCGCCAGCAGCCAAGAGGACGGGGAAACCTACAATGAGCAGTTCTTC
CDR3 protein: CASSQEDGETYNEQFF

D gene: .
J gene: TRBJ2-2
V gene: TRBV6-5
clone size: .
CDR3 DNA: TGTGCCAGCAGTTACTCGATGGGATTCGGCACCGGGGAGCTGTTTTTT
CDR3 protein: CASSYSMGFGTGELFF

D gene: .
J gene: TRBJ1-5
V gene: TRBV19
clone size: .
CDR3 DNA: TGTGCCAGTAGTACTCAGCGCGATCAGCCCCAGCATTTT
CDR3 protein: CASSTQRDQPQHF

D gene: TRBD2
J gene: TRBJ2-1
V gene: TRBV29-1
clone size: .
CDR3 DNA: TGCAGCGGTCGTCGAGCGGGGGGTTCCTACAATGAGCAGTTCTTC
CDR3 protein: CSGRRAGGSYNEQFF

D gene: TRBD1
J gene: TRBJ2-1
V gene: TRBV12-5
clone size: .
CDR3 DNA: TGTGCTAGTGGTTTGGGTGGGACAGGGGGTAGGAATGAGCAGTTCTTC
CDR3 protein: CASGLGGTGGRNEQFF

D gene: TRBD1
J gene: TRBJ1-2
V gene: TRBV7-9
clone size: .
CDR3 DNA: TGTGCCAGCAGCACAGGAGGGACAGGGGGCCAGGGCTACACCTTC
CDR3 protein: CASSTGGTGGQGYTF

D gene: TRBD2
J gene: TRBJ2-3
V gene: TRBV5-1
clone size: .
CDR3 DNA: TGCGCCAGCAGCCCGAATCCTAGCGGGGGAGCCGCCACAGATACGCAGTATTTT
CDR3 protein: CASSPNPSGGAATDTQYF

D gene: .
J gene: TRBJ2-6
V gene: TRBV15
clone size: .
CDR3 DNA: TGTGCCACCAGCAGAGAGTATCTCTCTGGGGCCAACGTCCTGACTTTC
CDR3 protein: CATSREYLSGANVLTF

D gene: TRBD1
J gene: TRBJ1-1
V gene: TRBV19
clone size: .
CDR3 DNA: TGTGCCAGTAGTATAGCAGGGGGGAATGCTGAAGCTTTCTTT
CDR3 protein: CASSIAGGNAEAFF

D gene: .
J gene: TRBJ2-5
V gene: TRBV5-1
clone size: .
CDR3 DNA: TGCGCCAGCAGCTTGGTCAGAGACCAAGAGACCCAGTACTTC
CDR3 protein: CASSLVRDQETQYF

D gene: TRBD1
J gene: TRBJ1-2
V gene: TRBV23-1
clone size: .
CDR3 DNA: TGCGCCAGCAGTCAAAGGACAGGGGTACGGTATGGCTACACCTTC
CDR3 protein: CASSQRTGVRYGYTF